This T cell receptor (beta chain) was sequenced during a study of blood T cell repertoires in COVID-19. About the research overall: Nucleic acid was either cDNA or gDNA, and it came from T cells, B-cell-depleted T cells, or PBMCs.

The table came from immunoSEQ multiplex PCR; TCRdb's copy has only in-frame clones and leaves some out. The sample lists about 180,000 clones, 89% occurring once. Germline V lookup: CDR1 MGHRA, CDR2 YSYEKL. This CDR3 spans 15 amino acids. V lost 3 bases to trimming and J lost 0 bases, with 9 bases between them. The chain combines TRBV4-1 with TRBJ1-5; weak D call: TRBD1 (5 bases). Sequences were obtained from PBMCs or T cells enriched from blood (not recorded which). This clonotype originated in a woman aged 40 to 50 with acute COVID-19. CDR3 residues: CASSQTTVSNQPQHF. The CDR3, as DNA: TGCGCCAGCAGCCAGACGACAGTTAGCAATCAGCCCCAGCATTTT.